These 15 T cell receptor beta chains were sequenced from one sample in a study of blood T cells in healthy people across ages. Through a sample-barcoded 5' primer and a J-beta primer mix, a second PCR was run for about 6 to 12 cycles. MiXCR, run by TCRdb on the 5' RACE reads, gives a single entry per CDR3 protein. The repertoire holds 550,000 to 600,000 distinct CDR3 sequences, with 25% to 30% as singletons. Sample: blood. These receptors were obtained from a woman between 65 and 79 years old in good health.

V gene TRBV29-1 combines with J gene TRBJ1-2, with D perhaps TRBD1 (5 bases). CDR1 SQVTM and CDR2 ANQGSEA come from the germline V gene. The CDR3 consists of 12 residues. V was trimmed by 5 bases and J by 4 bases, leaving 11 bases between them. CDR3 nucleotide sequence: TGCAGCGTTAAGGGGCAGGCCTATGGCTACACCTTC. It codes for CSVKGQAYGYTF.

A few counts support this clonotype. The chain has TRBV7-2 and TRBJ2-5; D gene uncertain. Trimming took off 2 bases at V and 1 base at J, with 11 bases between the two ends. Germline V gives CDR1 SGHTA, CDR2 FQGNSA. The CDR3 consists of 15 residues. The chain's CDR3 is CASSLLWAPQETQYF. The CDR3 nucleotides read TGTGCCAGCAGCTTACTCTGGGCACCCCAAGAGACCCAGTACTTC.

The rearrangement uses TRBV28 and TRBJ1-4; 10 nucleotides agree with TRBD1. This CDR3 is built from 15 residues. Germline values: CDR1 MDHEN, CDR2 SYDVKM. V lost 5 bases and J lost 6; bases outside the gene matches: 6. As DNA, the CDR3 is TGTGCCAGCAGTCGGGCCGGGACAGGGGATGAAAAACTGTTTTTT. Its translation is CASSRAGTGDEKLFF.

CDR3 loop: CASSDRVFGYTF. The CDR3 DNA reads TGTGCCAGTAGTGACAGGGTCTTTGGCTACACCTTC. This chain uses TRBV19 with TRBJ1-2; 7 bases agree with TRBD1. This CDR3 is built from 12 residues. J was trimmed by 7 bases and V by 5 bases; bases with no gene match: 4. Per germline, CDR1 LNHDA and CDR2 SQIVND (reference sequence).

V and J are TRBV6-6 and TRBJ1-3; 9 bases fit TRBD1. V shed 7 bases, J shed 4 bases, and the junction held 5 bases outside the gene matches. The CDR3 is 14 residues long. CDR1 MNHNY and CDR2 SVGAGI come from the germline V gene (reference sequence). The CDR3 reads CASTRQGDGNTIYF. In nucleotides, the CDR3 is TGTGCCAGCACCCGACAGGGGGACGGAAACACCATATATTTT.

The CDR3 spells CASSLRWRGQQFF. In nucleotides, the CDR3 is TGTGCCAGCAGCTTACGTTGGCGGGGACAGCAGTTCTTC. The chain employs TRBV7-2 and TRBJ2-1; maybe TRBD2 (6 bases). The CDR3 spans 13 residues. CDR1 SGHTA and CDR2 FQGNSA come from the germline V gene. Trimming stripped 2 bases from V and 11 bases from J, with 13 bases between.

In its sample, this clonotype was seen a few times. This sequence joins TRBV2 and TRBJ1-6; no clear D gene. V lost 2 bases to trimming and J lost 8 bases, with 10 bases between them. CDR1 is SNHLY and CDR2 is FYNNEI in the germline V gene. This CDR3 comprises 14 residues. The CDR3 DNA is TGTGCCAGCAGTGAACACCAGGAGTATTCACCCCTCCACTTT. The encoded protein is CASSEHQEYSPLHF.

The gene calls are TRBV9 and TRBJ1-5; no definite D call. Germline V lookup: CDR1 SGDLS, CDR2 YYNGEE. CDR3 length equals 15 residues. The ends were cut back, 4 bases at V and 0 bases at J, with 11 bases in the middle. The CDR3 here is CASSPNSYSNQPQHF. The CDR3 nucleotides are TGTGCCAGCAGCCCGAACAGTTATAGCAATCAGCCCCAGCATTTT. The complete variable domain, with remaining parts taken from reference TRBV9 and TRBJ1-5, reads DSGVTQTPKHLITATGQRVTLRCSPRSGDLSVYWYQQSLDQGLQFLIQYYNGEERAKGNILERFSAQQFPDLHSELNLSSLELGDSALYFCASSPNSYSNQPQHFGDGTRLSIL.

This clonotype was recorded many times. The chain combines TRBV20-1 with TRBJ1-4; tentative D call: TRBD1 (5 bases). Germline V CDR1 and CDR2: DFQATT, SNEGSKA (reference sequence). The CDR3 runs to 14 residues. With 0 bases removed from V and 6 bases from J, the gap between germline ends came to 11 bases. In DNA form, the CDR3 reads TGCAGTGCTAGAGATAGGACAAAGGATGAAAAACTGTTTTTT. Its translation: CSARDRTKDEKLFF.

In its sample, this clonotype was seen a few times. The chain links TRBV27 to TRBJ1-2; D is perhaps TRBD1 (5 bases). V was clipped by 3 bases and J by 2 bases, with 13 bases between them. Germline CDR1 is MNHEY and CDR2 is SMNVEV (reference sequence). There are 15 residues in the CDR3. DNA for the CDR3: TGTGCCAGCAGTTTCTGGGACCGACTGAACTATGGCTACACCTTC. As protein: CASSFWDRLNYGYTF.

The rearrangement links TRBV4-3 to TRBJ1-2, with D maybe TRBD1 (6 bases). The CDR3 runs to 16 residues. Deletions cut 0 bases from V and 4 bases from J, with 15 bases between. Germline-derived CDR1 and CDR2 are LGHNA and YSLEER. The CDR3 reads CASSQDLDRISYGYTF. The CDR3 bases are TGCGCCAGCAGCCAAGATTTAGACAGGATAAGCTATGGCTACACCTTC.

The J gene is TRBJ1-2, the V gene TRBV5-4, with D possibly being TRBD1 (6 bases). The V end lost 4 bases, the J end lost 4 bases, and 14 bases lay between the germline ends. The CDR3 runs 14 residues. Germline-derived CDR1 and CDR2 are SGHNT and YYREEE (reference sequence). The CDR3: CASSPGGSSYGYTF. The CDR3 DNA reads TGTGCCAGCAGCCCTGGGGGCTCGAGCTATGGCTACACCTTC.

This chain uses TRBV21-1 with TRBJ2-5; TRBD1 is the table's D call and was not checked against the DNA. TRBV21-1 is labeled a pseudogene. The CDR3 consists of 19 residues. CDR3 nucleotides: TGTGCCAGCAGCTACCGGGGCAGGGGGTTGCAGGTCGGAGCAGAGACCCAGTACTTC. Translated: CASSYRGRGLQVGAETQYF.

This clonotype was observed a few times. The gene calls are TRBV5-1 and TRBJ1-1; 7 positions match TRBD1. CDR3 length: 13 amino acids. V lost 5 bases and J lost 4; bases outside the gene matches: 5. Germline-derived CDR1 and CDR2 are SGHRS and YFSETQ. CDR3 protein: CASRAQGPTEAFF. CDR3 DNA sequence: TGCGCCAGCAGGGCACAGGGGCCCACTGAAGCTTTCTTT. The full variable domain, with the rest looked up from reference TRBV5-1 and TRBJ1-1, is KAGVTQTPRYLIKTRGQQVTLSCSPISGHRSVSWYQQTPGQGLQFLFEYFSETQRNKGNFPGRFSGRQFSNSRSEMNVSTLELGDSALYLCASRAQGPTEAFFGQGTRLTVV.

This chain links TRBV6-5 with TRBJ1-2; 9 nucleotides align to TRBD1. Germline lookup yields CDR1 MNHEY and CDR2 SVGAGI. This CDR3 has 18 residues. J gave up 0 bases and V 2 bases, and 10 bases lay outside the gene matches. CDR3 sequence: CASSYPRTGVPSNYGYTF. The CDR3 DNA follows: TGTGCCAGCAGTTACCCGCGGACAGGGGTCCCTTCTAACTATGGCTACACCTTC.